This TCR beta chain emerged from a study of T cells in Graves' hyperthyroidism and ophthalmopathy. As for the study in general: Before any treatment, at initial diagnosis, peripheral blood was collected.

The table lists this clonotype with many counts. For Graves' hyperthyroidism to be stable, ophthalmopathy could not progress within 18 months. The V gene lost 0 bases and the J gene lost 3 bases, with 14 bases spanning the gap. Germline assignment: CDR1 GTSNPN and CDR2 SVGIG (reference sequence). The CDR3 is 15 amino acids. Amplification of TCR beta CDR3 regions was performed using RNA transcripts as template. An initial round of RT-PCR targeting the TCR CDR3 relied on the HTBI primer set. MiXCR was run by TCRdb on the multiplex PCR reads, yielding one entry per CDR3 protein. The data show fewer than 350,000 distinct CDR3 sequences, around 20% seen once.

Source material: blood. The receptor was derived from a woman aged 50 to 65 with Graves' hyperthyroidism. V gene TRBV30 combines with J gene TRBJ2-5; maybe TRBD2 (7 bases). CDR3 bases: TGTGCCTGGAGTGTACGGGGGGCCAGAAAAGAGACCCAGTACTTC. Encoded protein: CAWSVRGARKETQYF.